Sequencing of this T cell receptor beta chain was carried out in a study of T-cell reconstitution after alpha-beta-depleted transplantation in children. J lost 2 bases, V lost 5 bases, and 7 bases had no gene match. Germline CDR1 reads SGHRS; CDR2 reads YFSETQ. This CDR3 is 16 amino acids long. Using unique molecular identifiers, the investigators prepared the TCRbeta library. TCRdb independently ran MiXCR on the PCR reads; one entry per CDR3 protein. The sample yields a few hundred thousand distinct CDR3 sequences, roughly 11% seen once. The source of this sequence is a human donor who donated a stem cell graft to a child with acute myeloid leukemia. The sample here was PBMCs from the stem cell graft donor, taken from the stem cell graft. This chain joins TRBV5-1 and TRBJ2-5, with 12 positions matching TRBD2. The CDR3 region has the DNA TGCGCCAGCAGTCGAACTAGCGGGGGGATTCAAGAGACCCAGTACTTC. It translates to CASSRTSGGIQETQYF.